The source of this T cell receptor (beta chain) is a study of cytomegalovirus exposure and HLA in healthy donors. Notes on the study in general: Compared with the roughly 700-donor mean, an Asian-associated ancestry cluster reportedly had fewer N-insertions, according to a later analysis. A list of approximately 160 TCR beta chains associated with cytomegalovirus was given. HLA restriction was apparent for most CMV-associated TCR beta chains in a later analysis. Productive rates of about 87% or about 30% were seen for most TCR beta V segments in an earlier analysis.

V was shortened by 4 bases and J by 3 bases, with 13 bases between the two germline ends. Germline V CDR1 and CDR2: SGHKS, YYEKEE (reference sequence). The CDR3 length is 14 residues. It was with 60 Vbeta and 13 Jbeta primers that the PCR ran. Here immunoSEQ multiplex PCR was the method, and the copy in TCRdb shows in-frame clones only, minus some. The data hold around 130,000 clones, with about 85% observed a single time. This clone has only a few counts. Its cognate antigen is unknown. This chain uses TRBV5-5 with TRBJ1-1; D is unresolved. This clonotype was sampled from a boy younger than 18 in good health and CMV-seronegative. Sample: PBMCs. The CDR3 nucleotides are TGTGCCAGCAGCCTGGTAAATCCAGACACTGAAGCTTTCTTT. It encodes CASSLVNPDTEAFF.